This is a list of T cell receptor beta chains from one sample in a study of blood T cell repertoires in COVID-19. Libraries were prepared by immunoSEQ multiplex PCR; TCRdb keeps only in-frame clonotypes and omits some of them. This sample has about 300,000 clones, with just over 85% found just once. The source material was PBMCs or T cells enriched from blood (not recorded which). These receptor sequences come from a man aged 25-45 years who had recovered from COVID-19. Both conserved end residues are part of each CDR3. The D gene is left open where the match is weak. Size tells how often a clone was seen (once, few, many) or the class of an expanded clone, and some rows leave it out.

CDR3 DNA,CDR3 protein,J gene,clone size,V gene,D gene
TGTGCCAGCAGGGCAGGGCTAACCCCTGGAAACACCATATATTTT,CASRAGLTPGNTIYF,TRBJ1-3,once,TRBV11-2,.
TGCGCCAGCAGCCAAGATGGTCGGTCTTATGGCTACACCTTC,CASSQDGRSYGYTF,TRBJ1-2,.,TRBV4-1,.
TGTGCCAGCAGCGCCGGGACAGTTTATGGCTACACCTTC,CASSAGTVYGYTF,TRBJ1-2,.,TRBV7-9,TRBD1
TGTGCCAGCAGTCCTAGCCTCAGGGGAGCTAGTGAAGCTTTCTTT,CASSPSLRGASEAFF,TRBJ1-1,.,TRBV7-8,.
TGTGCCAGCAGCCGGAAATGGGGAGGGGGTCAAAACGATGAGCAGTTCTTC,CASSRKWGGGQNDEQFF,TRBJ2-1,once,TRBV3-1/TRBV3-2,.
TGTGCCAGCAGCTTAGGTGGGACAGGGTCGGCCTACGAGCAGTACTTC,CASSLGGTGSAYEQYF,TRBJ2-7,.,TRBV11-3,TRBD1
TGTGCCAGCAGCTTATTGTCAGGGAGGAATCCTAACTATGGCTACACCTTC,CASSLLSGRNPNYGYTF,TRBJ1-2,.,TRBV11-2,.
TGTGCCAGCAGCCTACTAGCGGGAGGGACCAATGAGCAGTTCTTC,CASSLLAGGTNEQFF,TRBJ2-1,.,TRBV5-4,TRBD2
TGTGCCAGCAGCCCCAGGGGCCTGCGGATCGGTACTGAAGCTTTCTTT,CASSPRGLRIGTEAFF,TRBJ1-1,.,TRBV7-8,.
TGTGCCAGCAGCACAGGGTTGAACACTGAAGCTTTCTTT,CASSTGLNTEAFF,TRBJ1-1,.,TRBV12-3/TRBV12-4,.
TGTGCCAGCAGTTTATGGGGCGCAGCCCCGCACTCTGGAAACACCATATATTTT,CASSLWGAAPHSGNTIYF,TRBJ1-3,.,TRBV28,.
TGCGCCAGCAGCTTGGGGGCGGGAGGCGCAGATACGCAGTATTTT,CASSLGAGGADTQYF,TRBJ2-3,.,TRBV5-1,TRBD2
TGTGCCAGCAGTTCTAGCGGGAGTAGTATGAATGAGCAGTTCTTC,CASSSSGSSMNEQFF,TRBJ2-1,.,TRBV11-3,TRBD2
TGTGCCAGTAGCAAGATCTCGGGAAGCAATCAGCCCCAGCATTTT,CASSKISGSNQPQHF,TRBJ1-5,.,TRBV19,.
TGTGCCAGCAGCTCGTTGAGCGGGAGGGGCCTCTTC,CASSSLSGRGLF,TRBJ2-1,.,TRBV5-4,TRBD2
TGTGCCAGTACCTCCACAGGAGATCAGCCCCAGCATTTT,CASTSTGDQPQHF,TRBJ1-5,.,TRBV19,.
TGTGCCAGCAGCTTAAGACCGGGATCCGATTCACCCCTCCACTTT,CASSLRPGSDSPLHF,TRBJ1-6,.,TRBV7-2,.
TGTGCCAGCTCCCCGACTAGCGGGGGGCCCTACGAGCAGTACTTC,CASSPTSGGPYEQYF,TRBJ2-7,.,TRBV18,TRBD2
TGTGCCACCAGTGTCACCTCCGGGACAGGGGACGGAAACACCATATATTTT,CATSVTSGTGDGNTIYF,TRBJ1-3,.,TRBV24-1,TRBD1
TGTGCCAGCAGTGAAAGGGACAGAGGGTATGGCTACACCTTC,CASSERDRGYGYTF,TRBJ1-2,.,TRBV6-1,TRBD1
TGTGCCAGCAGCCAAGTAACCGGGACTAGCGGCTACAATGAGCAGTTCTTC,CASSQVTGTSGYNEQFF,TRBJ2-1,.,TRBV3-1/TRBV3-2,TRBD2
TGTGCCAGCAGGCCCCCTCGGGGGGGATTTATCGGGGAGCTGTTTTTT,CASRPPRGGFIGELFF,TRBJ2-2,.,TRBV2,TRBD2
TGTGCCAGCAGTCCATCAGGGGGGCACTACGAGCAGTACTTC,CASSPSGGHYEQYF,TRBJ2-7,.,TRBV6-5,.
TGTGCCAGCAAATTGGCCAATGAGCAGTTCTTC,CASKLANEQFF,TRBJ2-1,.,TRBV3-1/TRBV3-2,.
TGCAGCGTTGAAGAAGCTAGCGGGAGGGCCTTATACAATGAGCAGTTCTTC,CSVEEASGRALYNEQFF,TRBJ2-1,once,TRBV29-1,TRBD2
TGTGCCAGCAGCTTAGCAGGAATAGCTAGGCCAGATACGCAGTATTTT,CASSLAGIARPDTQYF,TRBJ2-3,once,TRBV7-9,.
TGTGCCAGCGTAACTAGCGGGAGGCCCTGGGGGGAGCTGTTTTTT,CASVTSGRPWGELFF,TRBJ2-2,.,TRBV19,TRBD2
TGTGCCTGGACCCGGGACAGCAAATGGGGTGGCAATCAGCCCCAGCATTTT,CAWTRDSKWGGNQPQHF,TRBJ1-5,.,TRBV30,TRBD1
TGCGCCAGCAAGCCCCGACAGGGTAATGGCTACACCTTC,CASKPRQGNGYTF,TRBJ1-2,.,TRBV5-1,TRBD1
TGTGCCACCAGCTTCCGGAGGCCTTCTGGAAACACCATATATTTT,CATSFRRPSGNTIYF,TRBJ1-3,.,TRBV15,.
TGTGCCAGCAGCTTATTAGGGGGCATAGAGAAGACCCAGTACTTC,CASSLLGGIEKTQYF,TRBJ2-5,.,TRBV11-3,TRBD1
TGTGCCAGCAGGGTAACAGGGATGGACACTGAAGCTTTCTTT,CASRVTGMDTEAFF,TRBJ1-1,.,TRBV28,.
TGTGCCACCAGTGATAAGAGCGACAGGGTGGGCTACACCTTC,CATSDKSDRVGYTF,TRBJ1-2,.,TRBV24-1,TRBD1
TGTGCCAGCAGTTACTCTGGTCGGGGGGCGGGTGGCTACACCTTC,CASSYSGRGAGGYTF,TRBJ1-2,.,TRBV6-5,.
TGCAGCGCCGGGGGGCAGACATTAAACATTCAGTACTTC,CSAGGQTLNIQYF,TRBJ2-4,.,TRBV29-1,.
TGTGCCAGCCGTAGCGGGAGAATCCCCTACGAGCAGTACTTC,CASRSGRIPYEQYF,TRBJ2-7,.,TRBV4-2,TRBD2
TGTGCCAGCTCACCAAGTAGGGGACAGGGGATCACTGAAGCTTTCTTT,CASSPSRGQGITEAFF,TRBJ1-1,.,TRBV18,TRBD1
TGCAGCGGGGGACAGGGAGGGGTCTCCTACAATGAGCAGTTCTTC,CSGGQGGVSYNEQFF,TRBJ2-1,few,TRBV29-1,TRBD1
TGCGCCAGCAGCTTGACTAGCGGGGTAGAGACCCAGTACTTC,CASSLTSGVETQYF,TRBJ2-5,.,TRBV5-1,TRBD2
TGTGCCACCTCGCCCGCTCACACAATGAACACTGAAGCTTTCTTT,CATSPAHTMNTEAFF,TRBJ1-1,.,TRBV4-2,.
TGTGCCAGCAGGACAGGGGCGGCCAACGAGCAGTACTTC,CASRTGAANEQYF,TRBJ2-7,few,TRBV27,TRBD1
TGTGCCAGCAACTCCGGACAGGCCAGCGACACTGAAGCTTTCTTT,CASNSGQASDTEAFF,TRBJ1-1,.,TRBV6-5,TRBD1
TGTGCCAGCTCACCCCCCAAGAGGACGGAGGGGGAAAAACTGTTTTTT,CASSPPKRTEGEKLFF,TRBJ1-4,.,TRBV18,.
TGTGCCAGCAGTTTAACCAGCGGGGGGGCCTCGCGTACGCAGTATTTT,CASSLTSGGASRTQYF,TRBJ2-3,.,TRBV28,TRBD2
TGTGCCACCAGTGATACTGATCAGCCCCAGCATTTT,CATSDTDQPQHF,TRBJ1-5,.,TRBV24-1,.